What follows are 29 T cell receptor beta chains derived from one specimen sequenced in a study of cytomegalovirus exposure and HLA in healthy donors. The primer mix had 60 Vbeta and 13 Jbeta primers. Clones were read by immunoSEQ multiplex PCR, and TCRdb kept only the in-frame ones, dropping some. The table has 160,000 or so clones, approximately 72% seen once. Sample: PBMCs. These receptors all come from a human donor in good health.

V gene TRBV7-2 combines with J gene TRBJ2-3, with a tentative D call TRBD1 (6 bases). The germline CDR1 and CDR2 sequences are SGHTA and FQGNSA. The CDR3 sequence is 15 residues long. Trimming took off 5 bases at V and 0 bases at J, with 12 bases between the two ends. This CDR3 is CASSPDRLSTDTQYF. The CDR3 DNA follows: TGTGCCAGCAGCCCCGACAGGTTGAGCACAGATACGCAGTATTTT.

This clone was found once. V gene TRBV5-6 combines with J gene TRBJ1-1; perhaps TRBD1 as D (6 bases). Germline CDR1 SGHDT, CDR2 YYEEEE. The CDR3 contains 13 residues. Trimming shortened V by 0 bases and J by 7 bases, and 10 bases separated the two germline ends. CDR3 loop: CASSLDRVDEAFF. The CDR3 DNA is TGTGCCAGCAGCTTGGACAGGGTTGATGAAGCTTTCTTT.

For the CDR3, the DNA is TGCGCCAGCAGCTTGGATACTAGCGGGGGGTACGGCTACGAGCAGTACTTC. This gives the protein CASSLDTSGGYGYEQYF. This chain connects TRBV5-1 to TRBJ2-7; TRBD2 aligns across 12 bases. Germline V gene lookup returns CDR1 SGHRS and CDR2 YFSETQ. There are 17 residues in the CDR3. V shed 0 bases, J shed 3 bases, and the junction held 7 bases outside the gene matches.

The chain is built from TRBV27 and TRBJ2-2; D gene unclear. Germline V gene lookup returns CDR1 MNHEY and CDR2 SMNVEV (reference sequence). CDR3 length: 16 amino acids. Between the trimmed V and J ends, which lost 2 bases and 4 bases, there was a span of 14 bases. CDR3 loop: CASSLNLGGSTGELFF. DNA of the CDR3: TGTGCCAGCAGTTTAAATCTCGGCGGTTCCACCGGGGAGCTGTTTTTT.

This rearrangement joins TRBV5-6 to TRBJ2-2, with 10 positions matching TRBD1. This CDR3 has 14 residues. J lost 5 bases, V lost 8 bases, and 6 bases had no gene match. Germline values: CDR1 SGHDT, CDR2 YYEEEE. Here the CDR3 DNA reads TGTGCCAGGAAAGGGACAGGGGATACCGGGGAGCTGTTTTTT. Amino acids: CARKGTGDTGELFF.

The table lists this clone with a few counts. The rearrangement joins TRBV5-8 to TRBJ1-5; 8 bases map to TRBD1. There are 18 residues in the CDR3. The germline V gene encodes CDR1 SGHTS and CDR2 YDEGEE. With V trimmed by 4 bases and J by 1 base, 13 bases remained unmatched. This CDR3 is CASSPRQGNFGSNQPQHF. CDR3 bases: TGTGCCAGCAGCCCCAGACAGGGGAATTTTGGAAGCAATCAGCCCCAGCATTTT. Filled out from reference TRBV5-8 and TRBJ1-5, the complete variable domain reads EAGVTQSPTHLIKTRGQQATLRCSPISGHTSVYWYQQALGLGLQFLLWYDEGEERNRGNFPPRFSGRQFPNYSSELNVNALELEDSALYLCASSPRQGNFGSNQPQHFGDGTRLSIL.

This clone was picked up a small number of times. The CDR3 sequence: CAWSVWPSGGQETQYF. In DNA, the CDR3 is TGTGCCTGGAGTGTCTGGCCTAGCGGGGGCCAAGAGACCCAGTACTTC. The rearrangement joins TRBV30 to TRBJ2-5; 10 bases match TRBD2. This CDR3 is 16 amino acids long. The V and J ends lost 0 bases and 1 base, in that order; junction bases with no gene match: 5. The germline CDR1 and CDR2 sequences are GTSNPN and SVGIG (reference sequence).

The chain has TRBV11-3 and TRBJ1-1, with D perhaps matching TRBD1 (5 bases). Between the trimmed V and J ends, which lost 5 bases and 3 bases, there was a span of 10 bases. Germline V gene lookup returns CDR1 SGHNT and CDR2 YENEEA. CDR3 length: 13 amino acids. This CDR3 reads CASSLRVDTEAFF. CDR3 sequence (DNA): TGTGCCAGCAGCCTCAGGGTCGACACTGAAGCTTTCTTT.

This clone occurred once. The chain employs TRBV2 and TRBJ1-1; D unresolved. The ends were cut back, 0 bases at V and 11 bases at J, with 7 bases in the middle. The CDR3 consists of 11 residues. Looked up from germline, CDR1 is SNHLY and CDR2 is FYNNEI. The CDR3 protein is CASSEALRAFF. The CDR3 DNA reads as TGTGCCAGCAGTGAAGCGCTCCGGGCTTTCTTT.

The CDR3 DNA reads TGTGCCAGTCAACCTCGGAGGGGGGGCGAGCAGTACTTC. It specifies CASQPRRGGEQYF. J is TRBJ2-5 and V is TRBV19, with a weak D call TRBD2 (7 bases). The J call may be in error: the DNA end matches TRBJ2-7 better. CDR1 LNHDA and CDR2 SQIVND come from the germline V gene (reference sequence). This CDR3 spans 13 amino acids.

The chain is built from TRBV11-2 and TRBJ1-1; 9 bases line up with TRBD1. The CDR3 spans 16 residues. Trimming at V came to 6 bases and at J to 6 bases, leaving 14 bases not matched to a gene. Per germline, CDR1 SGHAT and CDR2 FQNNGV. In nucleotides, the CDR3 is TGTGCCAGCAGGGCTATTAGGGGTTGGACAGGGGCTGAAGCTTTCTTT. This sequence encodes CASRAIRGWTGAEAFF. The full variable domain, in which reference TRBV11-2 and TRBJ1-1 provide the parts outside the CDR3, is EAGVAQSPRYKIIEKRQSVAFWCNPISGHATLYWYQQILGQGPKLLIQFQNNGVVDDSQLPKDRFSAERLKGVDSTLKIQPAKLEDSAVYLCASRAIRGWTGAEAFFGQGTRLTVV.

V gene TRBV5-6 combines with J gene TRBJ2-5; D is perhaps TRBD1 (5 bases). There are 11 residues in the CDR3. V lost 4 bases to trimming and J lost 9 bases, with 10 bases between them. CDR1 SGHDT and CDR2 YYEEEE come from the germline V gene. This CDR3 is CASSGSRAQYF. The CDR3 DNA sequence: TGTGCCAGCAGCGGATCCAGGGCCCAGTACTTC. The full variable domain, rest sourced from reference TRBV5-6 and TRBJ2-5, is DAGVTQSPTHLIKTRGQQVTLRCSPKSGHDTVSWYQQALGQGPQFIFQYYEEEERQRGNFPDRFSGHQFPNYSSELNVNALLLGDSALYLCASSGSRAQYFGPGTRLLVL.

The chain couples TRBV7-9 to TRBJ2-7; the match to TRBD1 covers 10 bases. The length of the CDR3 is 15 residues. Per germline, CDR1 SEHNR and CDR2 FQNEAQ (reference sequence). Trimming took 4 bases from V and 5 from J; bases not matched to a gene: 8. In DNA form, the CDR3 reads TGTGCCAGCAGCTCGGGACAGGGGTTGTTAGACGAGCAGTACTTC. Amino acid sequence: CASSSGQGLLDEQYF.

CDR3 DNA sequence: TGTGCCAGCAGCGGGTGGCAGGGGGCCGACAATGAGCAGTTCTTC. Protein product: CASSGWQGADNEQFF. The J gene is TRBJ2-1, the V gene TRBV9; 8 nucleotides align to TRBD1. The germline gives CDR1 SGDLS, CDR2 YYNGEE. This CDR3 contains 15 residues. V gave up 3 bases and J gave up 5 bases; unmatched junction bases: 7. Looking up the rest from reference TRBV9 and TRBJ2-1 gives the full variable domain: DSGVTQTPKHLITATGQRVTLRCSPRSGDLSVYWYQQSLDQGLQFLIQYYNGEERAKGNILERFSAQQFPDLHSELNLSSLELGDSALYFCASSGWQGADNEQFFGPGTRLTVL.

The V gene is TRBV6-4, the J gene TRBJ1-5; the D is unclear. The CDR3 is 14 amino acids. Trimming pared 8 bases from V and 7 bases from J, leaving 18 bases between. From germline, CDR1 is MRHNA and CDR2 SNTAGT. Written as DNA, the CDR3 is TGTGCCAGCTCAGGCCCTTTCCAAGACCAGCCCCAGCATTTT. This sequence encodes CASSGPFQDQPQHF.

The CDR3 DNA is TGTGCCAGCAGTCGAAGGGGACAGGGAGGGCGGACCGGGGAGCTGTTTTTT. It codes for CASSRRGQGGRTGELFF. The chain joins TRBV25-1 to TRBJ2-2; 9 bases line up with TRBD1. Germline-derived CDR1 and CDR2 are MGHDK and SYGVNS. The ends lost 5 bases at V and 5 bases at J; junction bases unmatched: 12. The CDR3 extends over 17 amino acids.

In this sample, this clone turned up a few times. V usage is TRBV5-5 and J usage is TRBJ1-3; 8 bases agree with TRBD1. V shed 0 bases, J shed 3 bases, and the junction held 8 bases outside the gene matches. CDR3 length: 17 amino acids. Per the germline V gene, CDR1 is SGHKS and CDR2 is YYEKEE (reference sequence). The CDR3 sequence is CASSLGQGSMSGNTIYF. The CDR3 nucleotides are TGTGCCAGCAGCTTGGGACAGGGGTCTATGAGTGGAAACACCATATATTTT.

This chain links TRBV6-5 with TRBJ2-1, with D possibly matching TRBD2 (5 bases). Trimming left V 7 bases short and J 8 bases short, with 12 bases between. CDR1 and CDR2 from the germline V gene are MNHEY and SVGAGI. This CDR3 is built from 12 residues. CDR3 amino acids: CASKRARDEQFF. CDR3 nucleotides: TGTGCCAGCAAGAGGGCAAGGGATGAGCAGTTCTTC.

The V gene is TRBV6-6, the J gene TRBJ1-1, with 9 bases lining up with TRBD1. Germline V gene data show CDR1 as MNHNY and CDR2 as SVGAGI (reference sequence). This CDR3 is built from 15 residues. The V gene end was trimmed by 5 bases and the J gene end by 6 bases; junction bases not matched to a gene: 10. The CDR3 sequence is CASSHTGGDWAEAFF. CDR3 nucleotides: TGTGCCAGCAGTCATACAGGGGGCGATTGGGCTGAAGCTTTCTTT.

V gene TRBV7-2 combines with J gene TRBJ1-3, with a weak D call TRBD1 (6 bases). CDR3 length equals 14 residues. In germline, CDR1 is SGHTA, CDR2 FQGNSA. Trimming stripped 6 bases from V and 4 bases from J, with 13 bases between. The CDR3 loop is CASRPQGTGNTIYF. The CDR3 region has the DNA TGTGCCAGCAGACCCCAGGGGACAGGAAACACCATATATTTT. Combining the CDR3 with reference TRBV7-2 and TRBJ1-3 gives the whole variable domain GAGVSQSPSNKVTEKGKDVELRCDPISGHTALYWYRQSLGQGLEFLIYFQGNSAPDKSGLPSDRFSAERTGGSVSTLTIQRTQQEDSAVYLCASRPQGTGNTIYFGEGSWLTVV.

The gene calls are TRBV18 and TRBJ1-2; a weak D match, TRBD1 (6 bases). The V end lost 6 bases, the J end lost 6 bases, and 11 bases lay between the germline ends. The CDR3 totals 12 residues. Germline assignment: CDR1 KGHSH and CDR2 LQKENI. The CDR3 here is CASSEGVDGYTF. CDR3 in DNA: TGTGCCAGCTCCGAGGGGGTTGATGGCTACACCTTC.

The gene calls are TRBV7-2 and TRBJ1-1, with D perhaps matching TRBD1 (5 bases). There are 15 residues in the CDR3. Germline V gene lookup returns CDR1 SGHTA and CDR2 FQGNSA. Between the trimmed V and J ends, which lost 1 base and 1 base, there was a span of 10 bases. CDR3 sequence: CASSLVGRANTEAFF. The CDR3 DNA is TGTGCCAGCAGCTTAGTGGGCAGGGCGAACACTGAAGCTTTCTTT.

J is TRBJ2-7 and V is TRBV7-9; D possibly corresponds to TRBD1 (5 bases). This CDR3 is 15 amino acids long. V lost 6 bases to trimming and J lost 0 bases, with 15 bases between them. Germline CDR1 is SEHNR and CDR2 is FQNEAQ (reference sequence). CDR3 amino acids: CASSSRQTSSYEQYF. The CDR3 DNA is TGTGCCAGCAGTTCACGACAGACCAGCTCCTACGAGCAGTACTTC. Full variable domain (missing parts from reference TRBV7-9 and TRBJ2-7): DTGVSQNPRHKITKRGQNVTFRCDPISEHNRLYWYRQTLGQGPEFLTYFQNEAQLEKSRLLSDRFSAERPKGSFSTLEIQRTEQGDSAMYLCASSSRQTSSYEQYFGPGTRLTVT.

This clone came up a few times. The chain employs TRBV19 and TRBJ1-1; TRBD1 matches 8 bases. The CDR3 contains 15 residues. Germline V gene data show CDR1 as LNHDA and CDR2 as SQIVND (reference sequence). The CDR3 coding sequence is TGTGCGGGTCTGGGTGAGACAGGGGTAAACACTGAAGCTTTCTTT. Translating gives CAGLGETGVNTEAFF.

This clone was found a few times. The chain has TRBV5-1 and TRBJ1-4, with 9 bases lining up with TRBD1. This CDR3 has 17 amino acids. The trim removed 7 bases at V and 7 bases at J, leaving 17 bases unmatched. Germline assignment: CDR1 SGHRS and CDR2 YFSETQ. The CDR3 DNA reads TGCGCCAGCCGCCCGAGGACAGGGGATGCGATCCCTGAAAAACTGTTTTTT. Protein sequence: CASRPRTGDAIPEKLFF.

The gene calls are TRBV6-5 and TRBJ2-1; 8 bases align to TRBD2. Trimming took 4 bases from V and 9 from J; bases not matched to a gene: 8. This CDR3 contains 14 residues. Germline V lookup: CDR1 MNHEY, CDR2 SVGAGI. The CDR3 region is CASSSTGGRGEQFF. CDR3 DNA sequence: TGTGCCAGCAGTTCGACGGGGGGGCGTGGTGAGCAGTTCTTC.

This sequence joins TRBV19 and TRBJ1-1, with a tentative D call TRBD1 (5 bases). Per the germline V gene, CDR1 is LNHDA and CDR2 is SQIVND (reference sequence). Trimming cost V 6 bases and J 5 bases, with 10 bases left between them. This CDR3 is 12 amino acids long. CDR3 sequence reads: CASRAGETEAFF. CDR3 nucleotides: TGTGCCAGTAGGGCGGGGGAGACTGAAGCTTTCTTT.

The V call is TRBV5-1, the J call TRBJ2-3; D is possibly TRBD1 (5 bases). From germline, CDR1 is SGHRS and CDR2 YFSETQ. The CDR3 extends over 15 amino acids. Trimming took 4 bases from V and 0 from J, leaving 12 bases between them. The CDR3 here is CASSPGWVSTDTQYF. For the CDR3, the DNA is TGCGCCAGCAGCCCAGGGTGGGTGAGCACAGATACGCAGTATTTT.

The genes are TRBV19 and TRBJ1-1; 9 bases are shared with TRBD1. The germline V gene has CDR1 LNHDA and CDR2 SQIVND (reference sequence). V was clipped by 5 bases and J by 6 bases; unmatched bases: 10. The CDR3 extends over 15 amino acids. The CDR3 coding sequence is TGTGCCAGTAGTTCTACCGGGACAGGGATTGCTGAAGCTTTCTTT. Protein: CASSSTGTGIAEAFF.